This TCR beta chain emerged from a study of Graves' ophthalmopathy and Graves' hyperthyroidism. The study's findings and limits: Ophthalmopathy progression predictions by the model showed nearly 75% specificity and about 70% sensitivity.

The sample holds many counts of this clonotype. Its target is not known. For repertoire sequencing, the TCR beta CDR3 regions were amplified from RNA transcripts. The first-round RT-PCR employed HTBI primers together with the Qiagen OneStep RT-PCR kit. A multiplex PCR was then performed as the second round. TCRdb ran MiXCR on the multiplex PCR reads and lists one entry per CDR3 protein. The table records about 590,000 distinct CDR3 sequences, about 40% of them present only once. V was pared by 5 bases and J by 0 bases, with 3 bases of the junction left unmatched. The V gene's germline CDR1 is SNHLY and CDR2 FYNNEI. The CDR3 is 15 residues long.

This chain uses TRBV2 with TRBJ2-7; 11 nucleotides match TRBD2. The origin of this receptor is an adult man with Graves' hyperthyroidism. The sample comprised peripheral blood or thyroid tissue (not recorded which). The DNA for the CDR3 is TGTGCCAGCAGTACCGGGACTAGCGGCTCCTACGAGCAGTACTTC. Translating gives CASSTGTSGSYEQYF.